The sequence of this T cell receptor (beta chain) was determined in a study of shared clonotypes between healthy human individuals (dated by TCRdb to 2020 to 2021). Study-wide context: A couple of women and a few men aged 18 to 49 years were included in the cohort. To estimate repertoire size and how much clonotype sharing occurs between individuals, the study deeply sequenced the blood TCR repertoires of about 5 healthy adults. Each donor's leukapheresis produced roughly between roughly 0.9 and 8.9 billion PBMCs. For each donor, CD4 naive and CD4 memory were each run on three plates, CD8 naive on two plates, and CD8 memory on one plate. To increase sequencing depth and limit assay-specific biases, different laboratories used diverse techniques to prepare libraries and sequence TCR repertoires. General conclusions and limits of the study: Because the study included only a small number of donors, the genetic and exposure-history diversity represented was limited. Sampling was restricted to blood, and TCR repertoires in tissue are likely to differ from TCR repertoires in blood. Even with the large sequencing depth, rarefaction of the sorted-subset datasets indicated that sequencing was incomplete. Higher generation probabilities were observed for clonotypes shared by all four sorted-subset donors than for non-shared clonotypes. Larger estimated clonotype richness was generally found for naive subsets than for memory subsets. Pairwise subsampling indicated that sequencing depth was expected to affect the degree of clonotype sharing among donors. Across a handful of donors, approximately 4.6% of naive CD4, approximately 3.5% of naive CD8, under 2.5% of memory CD4, and approximately 0.4% of memory CD8 clonotypes were shared.

Spanning cysteine to phenylalanine, the CDR3 consists of 12 amino acids. Only the CDR3 DNA is retained, 36 bases long and in frame from the first base. V sheds 3 bases and J sheds 11 bases, leaving 13 bases between their ends. In the germline V gene, CDR1 corresponds to MNHNS and CDR2 to SASEGT. Using the deep immunoSEQ assay, TCR CDR3 regions were amplified from genomic DNA by multiplex PCR. Extracted genomic DNA from each cell subset was distributed evenly across all wells of several immunoSEQ 96-well plates, and each plate was treated as a replicate. For sorted subsets, each replicate PCR was loaded with about 0.2 ug genomic DNA, equivalent to approximately 33,000 T cell genomes. Purified libraries were quantified with a Qubit 3.0 fluorometer, sized on a Bioanalyzer 2100, and re-quantified with the KAPA Library Quantification kit. A separate single-read 150-cycle Illumina NextSeq 550 flow cell was used to sequence each immunoSEQ 96-well plate. In the authors' own workflow: Because the immunoSEQ output held only junctional sequences and lacked quality scores, the filtering could not match the filtering applied to full-length reads. To assign V/J genes and CDR3, sequences were annotated against IMGT germline references using PyIR, a Python wrapper for IgBLAST v1.9. Any read was removed if the V/J assignment was weak (E-value above 1e-6), the CDR3 was missing, or the read contained stop codons, out-of-frame junctions, or ambiguous translated residues. V3J clonotypes were defined as sequences sharing the same inferred V gene, J gene, and CDR3 amino acid sequence. To compute the percentage overlap between repertoires, the number of shared unique clonotypes was divided by the size of the smaller repertoire. RTK rarefaction, the Chao1 estimator, and Recon v2.1 estimates of unobserved clonotypes were used to assess repertoire richness. OLGA was used to compute generation probabilities for all TCRbeta clonotypes that the gDNA method yielded from a handful of donors. The table was pulled from immuneACCESS by TCRdb, which kept in-frame rearrangements only. Such tables lose some clones; where checked, under half of the loss comes from unresolved V genes, and the rest has no known cause. V and J calls and clone size follow that table, whereas D and trimming were derived from the DNA. The sample table contains around 700,000 clones; only one count was recorded for more than 70% of them. Around 2% of the sample is taken by the ten largest.

Healthy HIV-negative adults with no recently reported acute infections or vaccinations were included as donors. All donors were Caucasian adults living in Nashville, Tennessee, USA. CD4+ T cells were enriched by magnetic negative selection, after which naive cells were positively selected on CD45RA and the negative fraction was taken as the memory subset. After blood collection by leukapheresis, PBMCs were isolated using Ficoll-Histopaque density gradient centrifugation and then cryopreserved in the vapor phase of liquid nitrogen. Purity and quantity of every magnetically sorted T cell population were checked by analytical flow cytometry. Genomic DNA was isolated from each sorted fraction and quantified by UV absorbance on a Nanodrop 2000c. This clone was detected a few times. No cognate antigen has been identified for it. No much larger clone is present one base from it, and per-base qualities are unavailable.

The receptor chain draws on TRBV6-1 and TRBJ1-1; no D segment can be confidently identified. The source of this sequence is a woman aged 25 to 39 in good health. What was sequenced was memory CD4+ T cells sorted from blood. The sample's cell subset or site label is to be understood as: CD45RA-negative fraction. The DNA sequence is TGTGCCAGCAGTGAGGGGTCGACGACGGCTTTCTTT. Its product reads: CASSEGSTTAFF.